This T cell receptor beta chain was recovered during a study of PD-1 blockade in classical Hodgkin lymphoma. Brentuximab vedotin exposure varied among the patients, all of whom had relapsed after autologous stem cell transplantation. Under best response, outcomes were complete response, partial response or progressive disease. Between the trimmed V and J ends, which lost 3 bases and 5 bases, there was a span of 8 bases. Per the germline V gene, CDR1 is SGDLS and CDR2 is YYNGEE. The length of the CDR3 is 13 residues. Findings of the study overall: Patients who initiated nivolumab within 1 year of ASCT were excluded.

The assay was immunoSEQ multiplex PCR, and TCRdb's table has in-frame clones only and misses some. The data show roughly 150,000 clones, about four fifths seen once. Only a few counts were recorded for this clone. Its specificity is not known. The V and J genes are TRBV9 and TRBJ2-2; D is perhaps TRBD2 (6 bases). The receptor's source is a human donor with classical Hodgkin lymphoma. The sample consisted of peripheral blood mononuclear cells (PBMCs), taken before the second cycle of nivolumab. For the CDR3, the DNA is TGTGCCAGCAGCGGCCTAGCGACCGGGGAGCTGTTTTTT. This encodes CASSGLATGELFF.